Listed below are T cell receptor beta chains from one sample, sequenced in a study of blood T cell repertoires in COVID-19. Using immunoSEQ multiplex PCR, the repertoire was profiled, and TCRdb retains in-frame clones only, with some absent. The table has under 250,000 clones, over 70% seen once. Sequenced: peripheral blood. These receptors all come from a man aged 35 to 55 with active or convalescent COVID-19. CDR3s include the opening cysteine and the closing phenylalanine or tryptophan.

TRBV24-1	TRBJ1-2	CATSDRTGHGYTF
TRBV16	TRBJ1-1	CASSFEQGAKTEAFF
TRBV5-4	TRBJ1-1	CASTRGGENTEAFF
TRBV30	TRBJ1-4	CAFSGTHNEKLFF
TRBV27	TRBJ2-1	CASSLLTSGRGSYNEQFF
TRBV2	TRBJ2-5	CASRGYRGPSQETQYF
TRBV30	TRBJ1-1	CAWRSGWTEAFF
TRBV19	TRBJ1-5	CASSAENGRGNQPQHF
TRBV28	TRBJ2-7	CASRSPGQGAVSEQYF
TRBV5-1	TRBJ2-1	CATRLRQGASEQFF
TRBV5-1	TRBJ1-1	CASSGLQGLSTEAFF
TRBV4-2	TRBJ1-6	CASSQDRVDNSPLHF
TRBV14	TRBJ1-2	CASSQLLSGNYGYTF
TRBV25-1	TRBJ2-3	CASSDVAGGRRGGDTQYF
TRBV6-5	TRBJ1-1	CASSRGRNTEAFF
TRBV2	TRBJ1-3	CASMREAGNTIYF
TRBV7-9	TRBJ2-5	CASSNGLASRETQYF
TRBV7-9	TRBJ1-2	CASSPDPELSDGYTF
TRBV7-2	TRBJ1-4	CASSPKTGNNEKLFF
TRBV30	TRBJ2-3	CAWSRRDTQYF
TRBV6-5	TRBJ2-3	CASRETSGGRDTQYF
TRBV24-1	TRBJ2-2	CATRPGVANTGELFF
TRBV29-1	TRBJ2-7	CSVIWPGSYEQYF
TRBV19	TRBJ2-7	CASRQGSFYEQYF
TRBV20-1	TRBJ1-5	CSASVGGTDQPQHF
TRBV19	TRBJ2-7	CASRPSTGGGSYEQYF
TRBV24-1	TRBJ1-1	CATSGQGTEAFF
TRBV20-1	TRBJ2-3	CSATESGLAADTQYF
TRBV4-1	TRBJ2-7	CASSPKAGYEQYF
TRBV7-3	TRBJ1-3	CASSSGQGGNTIYF
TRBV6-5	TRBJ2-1	CASSYGTRQDNEQFF
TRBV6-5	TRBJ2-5	CASSYGQGETQYF
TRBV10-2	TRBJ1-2	CASGGQGYGYTF
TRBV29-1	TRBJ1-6	CSVQTGGTSPLHF
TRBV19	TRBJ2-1	CASTIGGALSEEQFF
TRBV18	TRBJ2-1	CASSPSLQGADSEQFF
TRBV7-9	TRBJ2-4	CASSPGTGKGIAKNIQYF
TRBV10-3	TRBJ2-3	CAISPSGDTQYF
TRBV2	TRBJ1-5	CASQGAGQPQHF
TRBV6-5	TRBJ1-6	CASGSSGNSPLHF
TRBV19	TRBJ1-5	CASSIDRRQPQHF
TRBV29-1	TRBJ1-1	CSVGDWNTEAFF
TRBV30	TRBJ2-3	CAWRLAGGTSTDTQYF
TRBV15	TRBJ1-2	CATSRDAARGNYGYTF
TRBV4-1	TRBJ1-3	CASSQEFSKGNTIYF
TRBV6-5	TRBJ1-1	CASSGSGTEAFF
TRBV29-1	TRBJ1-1	CSAIQGDQKQRVTEAFF
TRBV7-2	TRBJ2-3	CASSFLGPTDTQYF
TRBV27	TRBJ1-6	CASSFLGGQSNSPLHF
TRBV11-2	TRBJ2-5	CASSFRLLADQETQYF
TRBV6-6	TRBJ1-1	CASRSPRNTEAFF
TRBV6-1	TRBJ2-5	CASSERRRETQYF
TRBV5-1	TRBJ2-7	CASSLGQAKREQYF
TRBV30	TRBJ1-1	CAWARQGSLNTEAFF
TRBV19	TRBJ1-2	CASSIDRNYGYTF
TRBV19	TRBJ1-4	CASSYTGGRNEKLFF
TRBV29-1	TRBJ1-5	CSVVLGHELNQPQHF
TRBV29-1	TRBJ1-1	CSVASKNTEAFF
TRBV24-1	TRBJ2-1	CATSDTREWKNEQFF
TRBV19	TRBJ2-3	CASSIGTPNTDTQYF